These 18 T cell receptor beta chains were all obtained from the same sample, sequenced in a study of identical twins. One entry per CDR3 protein results from TCRdb running MiXCR on the 5' RACE reads. Among some 250,000 distinct CDR3 sequences, about 13% were seen once, and the ten largest hold about 3.9%. This same sample was also part of a study on yellow fever vaccine responses in identical twins.

Specimen: memory (CD45RO+) T cells sorted from blood. These receptors were collected from a woman aged 18-29 years in good health.

The rearrangement links TRBV20-1 to TRBJ2-1; D is uncertain. This CDR3 has 13 amino acids. Germline-derived CDR1 and CDR2 are DFQATT and SNEGSKA (reference sequence). The ends were cut back, 4 bases at V and 5 bases at J, with 12 bases in the middle. The CDR3 DNA reads TGCAGTGCTAAGCACGCGGCTCACAATGAGCAGTTCTTC. Translation: CSAKHAAHNEQFF.

The CDR3 sequence: CASSDRGTPGGNTGELFF. CDR3 nucleotide sequence: TGTGCCAGCAGTGACCGAGGGACACCCGGGGGGAACACCGGGGAGCTGTTTTTT. The V call is TRBV6-4, the J call TRBJ2-2; D may be TRBD1 or TRBD2 (6 bases each). V was trimmed by 2 bases and J by 1 base, leaving 17 bases between them. CDR1 and CDR2 from the germline V gene are MRHNA and SNTAGT. There are 18 residues in the CDR3.

The chain has TRBV11-2 and TRBJ2-7; a possible D gene is TRBD2 (5 bases). V gave up 3 bases and J gave up 0 bases, with 12 bases separating them. Germline CDR1 and CDR2: SGHAT and FQNNGV. This CDR3 comprises 15 residues. CDR3 nucleotides: TGTGCCAGCAGCTTGGAACGGGGAAGCTCCTACGAGCAGTACTTC. It yields the protein CASSLERGSSYEQYF.

This clonotype was found a few times. The chain couples TRBV6-1 to TRBJ2-2; 12 bases match TRBD1. CDR1 and CDR2 (germline): MNHNS, SASEGT. Germline trimming cut 5 bases from V and 4 bases from J; bases unmatched to any gene: 8. CDR3 length equals 17 residues. This chain's CDR3 is CASSPGQGAFGTGELFF. The CDR3 DNA is TGTGCCAGCAGTCCGGGACAGGGGGCGTTTGGCACCGGGGAGCTGTTTTTT.

In this sample, this clonotype turned up a few times. The chain couples TRBV27 to TRBJ2-2; no definite D call. CDR1 MNHEY and CDR2 SMNVEV come from the germline V gene (reference sequence). The CDR3 is 17 residues long. Trimming pared 0 bases from V and 4 bases from J, leaving 15 bases between. The chain's CDR3 is CASSLSFSRRGTGELFF. DNA for the CDR3: TGTGCCAGCAGTTTATCCTTCAGCCGTCGTGGCACCGGGGAGCTGTTTTTT.

This sequence joins TRBV28 and TRBJ2-7; a possible D gene is TRBD2 (5 bases). The length of the CDR3 is 12 residues. The V and J ends lost 6 bases and 7 bases respectively, with 13 bases between them. CDR1 is MDHEN and CDR2 is SYDVKM in the germline V gene. The CDR3 here is CASRDYRLEQYF. The DNA for the CDR3 is TGTGCCAGCAGAGACTACCGCTTGGAGCAGTACTTC.

This clonotype was recorded a few times. The chain combines TRBV24-1 with TRBJ2-2; 7 positions agree with TRBD2. This CDR3 is 16 amino acids long. CDR1 is KGHDR and CDR2 is SFDVKD in the germline V gene. The V gene end was trimmed by 2 bases and the J gene end by 2 bases; junction bases not matched to a gene: 4. The CDR3 DNA reads as TGTGCCACCAGTGATTACGGGACTACTAACACCGGGGAGCTGTTTTTT. Amino acid sequence: CATSDYGTTNTGELFF.

Here the CDR3 DNA reads TGTGCCAGCAGCCTACGCCTAGAGCCCGGGGAGCTGTTTTTT. Its protein is CASSLRLEPGELFF. The chain is built from TRBV6-2 or TRBV6-3 and TRBJ2-2; D remains ambiguous. Trimming removed 6 bases at V and 6 bases at J, with 14 bases between. Germline V gene sequence: CDR1 MNHEY, CDR2 SVGEGT. CDR3 length: 14 residues.

The chain has TRBV4-2 and TRBJ1-5; D perhaps matches TRBD1 (5 bases). From germline, CDR1 is LGHNA and CDR2 YNFKEQ. The germline V and J ends were trimmed by 0 bases and 5 bases, with 11 bases remaining between them. The CDR3 has 15 residues. In DNA, the CDR3 is TGTGCCAGCAGCCAAGATCGGACAAAATATCAGCCCCAGCATTTT. Translated: CASSQDRTKYQPQHF.

This clonotype was found a few times. This sequence joins TRBV20-1 and TRBJ2-3; 10 bases line up with TRBD2. The CDR3 has 15 amino acids. From germline, CDR1 is DFQATT and CDR2 SNEGSKA (reference sequence). Trimming removed 6 bases from V and 2 bases from J; junction bases left unmatched: 8. CDR3 coding DNA: TGCAGTGCCATTCGGACTAGCGGATTCACAGATACGCAGTATTTT. It codes for CSAIRTSGFTDTQYF.

At least ten counts were recorded for this clonotype. This rearrangement joins TRBV9 to TRBJ1-2, with D maybe TRBD1 (5 bases). Between the trimmed V and J ends, which lost 3 bases and 12 bases, there was a span of 12 bases. CDR1 is SGDLS and CDR2 is YYNGEE in the germline V gene. The CDR3 extends over 11 amino acids. The CDR3 spells CASSAGGVHTF. CDR3 sequence (DNA): TGTGCCAGCAGCGCGGGGGGGGTACACACCTTC.

This clonotype has more than one count but fewer than ten. The chain recombines TRBV7-8 with TRBJ2-3, with 13 bases identical to TRBD2. Germline V gene lookup returns CDR1 SGHVS and CDR2 FQNEAQ. Trimming took 3 bases from V and 2 from J; bases not matched to a gene: 8. The CDR3 consists of 18 residues. CDR3 in amino acids: CASSLTSGGRRPTDTQYF. DNA of the CDR3: TGTGCCAGCAGCTTGACTAGCGGGGGGCGACGGCCCACAGATACGCAGTATTTT.

This clonotype has a handful of counts. The rearrangement uses TRBV15 and TRBJ2-5; possible D gene TRBD1, 5 bases. CDR1 and CDR2 (germline): LNHNV, YYDKDF (reference sequence). V dropped 0 bases and J dropped 5 bases, with 13 bases sitting between them. The CDR3 covers 15 residues. The CDR3 loop is CATSRDQGARETQYF. DNA for the CDR3: TGTGCCACCAGCAGAGATCAAGGGGCGAGGGAGACCCAGTACTTC.

This clonotype was recorded many times. This rearrangement joins TRBV12-3 or TRBV12-4 to TRBJ2-5; possibly TRBD1 for D (6 bases). The CDR3 is 13 amino acids. The V and J ends lost 5 bases and 4 bases respectively, with 11 bases between them. The DNA for the CDR3 is TGTGCCAGCAGTCCCACAGGGAGAGAGACCCAGTACTTC. Translating it yields CASSPTGRETQYF.

V gene TRBV28 combines with J gene TRBJ1-1, with no clear D. Trimming pared 1 base from V and 1 base from J, leaving 10 bases between. The germline CDR1 and CDR2 sequences are MDHEN and SYDVKM. The CDR3 length is 15 residues. The CDR3 loop is CASSLLPEENTEAFF. The CDR3 DNA sequence: TGTGCCAGCAGTTTATTGCCCGAGGAGAACACTGAAGCTTTCTTT.

This clonotype appeared many times. V and J are TRBV6-2 or TRBV6-3 and TRBJ2-7, with 12 bases that match TRBD2. The CDR3 consists of 14 residues. Germline CDR1 MNHEY, CDR2 SVGEGT. V gave up 5 bases and J gave up 4 bases; unmatched junction bases: 3. In DNA form, the CDR3 reads TGTGCCAGCAGTCATGGACTAGCGGGGTACGAGCAGTACTTC. As protein: CASSHGLAGYEQYF.

This clonotype has a handful of counts. The genes are TRBV20-1 and TRBJ2-5, with D maybe TRBD1 (6 bases). The CDR3 length is 13 residues. Germline CDR1 and CDR2: DFQATT and SNEGSKA (reference sequence). V shed 6 bases and J shed 5 bases, with 16 bases lying between them. DNA of the CDR3: TGCAGTGCCCAGCTACAGGGTGAGGAGACCCAGTACTTC. This translates into CSAQLQGEETQYF.

This clonotype was seen ten or more times. This rearrangement joins TRBV6-1 to TRBJ1-5; no clear D. This CDR3 contains 15 residues. Between the trimmed V and J ends, which lost 5 bases and 4 bases, there was a span of 15 bases. Per germline, CDR1 MNHNS and CDR2 SASEGT. This CDR3 is CASSPLFRGNQPQHF. As DNA, the CDR3 is TGTGCCAGCAGTCCCCTTTTCCGGGGAAATCAGCCCCAGCATTTT.